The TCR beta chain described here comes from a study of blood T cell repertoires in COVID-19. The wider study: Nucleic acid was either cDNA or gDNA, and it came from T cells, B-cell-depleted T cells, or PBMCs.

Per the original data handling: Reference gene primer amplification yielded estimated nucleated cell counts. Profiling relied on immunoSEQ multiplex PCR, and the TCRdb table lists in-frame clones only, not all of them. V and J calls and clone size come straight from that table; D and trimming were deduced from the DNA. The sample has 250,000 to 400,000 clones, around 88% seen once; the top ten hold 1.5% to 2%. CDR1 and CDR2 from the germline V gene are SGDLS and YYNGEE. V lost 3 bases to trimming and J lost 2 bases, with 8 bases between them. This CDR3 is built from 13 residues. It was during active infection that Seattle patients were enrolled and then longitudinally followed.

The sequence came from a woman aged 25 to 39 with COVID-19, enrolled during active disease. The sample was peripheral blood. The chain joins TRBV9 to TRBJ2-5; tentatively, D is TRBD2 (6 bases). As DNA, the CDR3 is TGTGCCAGCAGCGCCGGGAGTCAAGAGACCCAGTACTTC. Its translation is CASSAGSQETQYF. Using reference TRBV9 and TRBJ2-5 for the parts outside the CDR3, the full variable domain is DSGVTQTPKHLITATGQRVTLRCSPRSGDLSVYWYQQSLDQGLQFLIQYYNGEERAKGNILERFSAQQFPDLHSELNLSSLELGDSALYFCASSAGSQETQYFGPGTRLLVL.